The following is a T cell receptor beta chain sequence with its context. It lacks a known antigen. No clone much larger than this one lies a single base away; base qualities are absent. The sample belongs to a study of molecular identifiers for immune sequencing clone quantification listed by TCRdb under 2018. As for the study more broadly: For a replicate experiment, RNA from roughly 20,000 or 100,000 naive CD8 T cells was divided into five aliquots, and four of the five aliquots were sequenced. This methods study benchmarked molecular-identifier clustering-based TCR repertoire sequencing (MIDCIRS) and TCR RNA copy counting, using CD8 T cells to do so. Here is what the overall study found, with its caveats: Without barcode sub-clustering, chimeric consensus sequences inflated TCR diversity; chimeras reached as high as 47%. Naive libraries contained spiked-in Jurkat TCR RNA (approximately ten copies' worth), which is not part of the donor repertoire. In CMV-specific effector cells, over 98% of molecules were held by clones above 20 RNA copies, whereas under 1% of molecules were held by such clones in naive cells. Modeling indicated about 3 TCR RNA copies recovered per cell, compared with approximately 10 by digital PCR, which implies a capture efficiency of approximately 30%. Identical TCR molecules sharing a barcode could cause highly expanded clone sizes to be underestimated. Spiked-in Jurkat TCR RNA equal to a single cell's worth was reported to be detectable even within one million naive CD8 T cells.

Receptors were amplified or captured by PCR. TCRdb lists the instrument as NextSeq 500. Bulk TCR libraries were prepared as previously described, using TCR primers listed in Table S5. Purification of total RNA was performed with the Qiagen AllPrep DNA/RNA kit. Before any analysis, reads coming from multiple sequencing runs of the same library were combined into one pool. The paper's data handling went like this. Only reads with exact TCR constant sequence were kept, trimmed to 150 nt, and grouped by their 12-nt molecular barcodes. Reads in each barcode group were sub-clustered using a 15% Levenshtein threshold, and a quality-weighted consensus sequence was built for each RNA molecule. Non-functional sequences were removed, as were lower-count sequences one edit away from another. Based on fitting two negative binomial distributions, any barcode sub-cluster with under 20% of the maximum read count was discarded. The raw public reads went through TCRdb reprocessing: fastp at Q25, MiXCR clone calling, in-frame beta chains kept. Rows are unified per CDR3 protein, each entry keeping the most common DNA and genes. The V and J calls were determined by TCRdb, not by the authors. This sample lists more than 550,000 distinct CDR3 sequences; 25% were detected once. Approximately 0.75% of the sample lies in the top ten.

Naive CD8 T cell libraries were made from roughly 21,000 to 960,000 sorted cells using 10%, 30% or 50% of purified RNA. Naive CD8 T cells were FACS-sorted as CD8+CD4-CCR7+CD45RA+ on a BD FACSAria II into RLT Plus buffer. Detection sensitivity was tested by spiking Jurkat RNA equal to around 11 TCR copies' worth into samples containing roughly 19,000-1,100,000 naive CD8 T cells. Enrichment of CD8 T cells was performed with RosetteSep CD8+ T Cell Enrichment Cocktail and Ficoll-Paque, after which ACK red cell lysis was carried out. The sequenced sample consisted of naive CD8+ T cells from blood, with Jurkat cell RNA spiked in. The cell subset or site label for this specimen denotes: FACS-sorted CD8+CD4-CCR7+CD45RA+ naive T cells. The clonotype comes from a human donor in good health. Some libraries in this study had Jurkat cell RNA spiked in.

The CDR3 loop reads CASSPMGGREQFF. The DNA is TGTGCCAGCTCACCAATGGGGGGCCGTGAGCAGTTCTTC. The V gene is TRBV18 and the J gene is TRBJ2-1; the D assignment is uncertain and may be TRBD1 or TRBD2, with 6 bases supporting each. The junction shows trimming of 2 bases on V and 9 bases on J, plus 11 bases between the germline ends. The CDR1 and CDR2 encoded by the germline V gene are KGHSH and LQKENI. The CDR3 contains 13 residues, cysteine and phenylalanine counted. CDR3 DNA only is kept here, 39 bases in frame from base 1.